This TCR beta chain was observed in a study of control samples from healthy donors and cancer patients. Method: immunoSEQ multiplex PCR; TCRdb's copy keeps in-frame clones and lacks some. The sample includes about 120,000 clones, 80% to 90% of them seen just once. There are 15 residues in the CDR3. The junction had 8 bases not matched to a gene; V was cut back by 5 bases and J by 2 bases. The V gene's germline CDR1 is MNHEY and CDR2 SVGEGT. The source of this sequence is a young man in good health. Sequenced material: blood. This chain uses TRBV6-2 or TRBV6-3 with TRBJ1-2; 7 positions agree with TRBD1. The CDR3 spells CASSGLGQSNYGYTF. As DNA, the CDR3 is TGTGCCAGCAGTGGCCTGGGACAGTCCAACTATGGCTACACCTTC.